Below, one TCR beta chain is given with its context. The antigen remains unidentified. Clones were read by immunoSEQ multiplex PCR, and TCRdb kept only the in-frame ones, dropping some. The table shows under 50,000 clones, with roughly 79% occurring only once. These data belong to a study of OX40 agonist ivuxolimab in advanced cancers. About the study: Hepatocellular carcinoma, melanoma, renal cell or head and neck cancer occurred in dose-escalation patients. Three dose-escalation patients had partial responses: one with hepatocellular carcinoma and two with cutaneous melanoma. Points from the study as a whole: Researchers report that CD8+ T cells had, on average, more expanded clones than CD4+.

The CDR3 totals 16 residues. Trimming shortened V by 3 bases and J by 9 bases, and 22 bases separated the two germline ends. Per the germline V gene, CDR1 is SGHDT and CDR2 is YYEEEE. The V call is TRBV5-6, the J call TRBJ2-1; D perhaps matches TRBD2 (5 bases). The specimen comprised CD4+ or CD8+ T cells sorted from blood, sampled in a trial of the OX40 agonist ivuxolimab. The receptor's source is an adult with an advanced solid tumor such as melanoma, head and neck, liver or kidney cancer. This CDR3 is CASSSGKIIRSFEQFF. CDR3 coding DNA: TGTGCCAGCAGCTCCGGGAAAATAATTCGAAGTTTTGAGCAGTTCTTC.